A selection of T cell receptor beta chains follows, all from one sample in a study of blood T cell repertoires in COVID-19. Some clones are missing from TCRdb's copy, which holds only in-frame ones; the method was immunoSEQ multiplex PCR. Of some 120,000 clones detected, roughly four fifths appear once; the ten largest clones hold 5.5%. Material: peripheral blood. The receptors derive from a man between 60 and 75 years old with acute or convalescent COVID-19. Both conserved end residues are trimmed from each CDR3. Expanded clones get a size class; other rows say once, few or many, or leave the size out.

>TRBJ1-2|-|TRBV5-8
ASSMGLRNYGYT
>TRBJ2-7|-|TRBV12-3/TRBV12-4
ASSHSTEQY
>TRBJ2-1|-|TRBV6-6
ASTEKGTGVYNEQF
>TRBJ1-6|-|TRBV11-2
ASSRIQGANSPLH
>TRBJ1-1|once|TRBV6-5
ASSYSQGRGEAF
>TRBJ1-2|few|TRBV30
AWSPTGKLTMPYT
>TRBJ1-1|once|TRBV27
ASSFRQENTEAF
>TRBJ1-2|-|TRBV5-6
ASSPNKLGYT
>TRBJ1-1|few|TRBV4-2
ASSHPDSVGGESF
>TRBJ2-1|-|TRBV9
ASSIGTSAYNEQF
>TRBJ2-1|-|TRBV12-5
ASGLFSPILAGVRQF
>TRBJ1-5|-|TRBV28
ASSPPPTGSSVWRPQH
>TRBJ2-7|once|TRBV7-6
ASSAYAYEQY
>TRBJ1-4|-|TRBV5-6
ASSFRQGRREKLF
>TRBJ1-5|-|TRBV3-1/TRBV3-2
ASSQDRTLQPQH
>TRBJ1-2|-|TRBV6-5
ASRTGGAGNGYT
>TRBJ1-1|few|TRBV4-1
ASSQDRVETGGMNTEAF
>TRBJ2-5|-|TRBV7-9
VVLHQETQY
>TRBJ2-7|-|TRBV5-1
ASSGGQTYEQY
>TRBJ1-4|once|TRBV6-5
ASSQTGSNEKLF
>TRBJ1-2|-|TRBV7-2
ASSLDRGQYGYT
>TRBJ1-4|-|TRBV6-5
ASSYSQGLNEKLF